These 14 T cell receptor beta chains were all obtained from the same sample, sequenced in a study of PD-L1 blockade in urothelial cancer. This table comes from immunoSEQ multiplex PCR, and its TCRdb copy is limited to in-frame clones, with some not included. The sample holds approximately 100,000 clones, roughly nine tenths seen once. The specimen was PBMCs, collected around atezolizumab (anti-PD-L1) treatment. The source is a woman of 80 years or more with urothelial cancer.

The chain has TRBV27 and TRBJ1-2; 9 nucleotides agree with TRBD1. Germline lookup yields CDR1 MNHEY and CDR2 SMNVEV (reference sequence). The CDR3 is 14 residues long. J lost 4 bases, V lost 5 bases, and 5 bases had no gene match. The CDR3 reads CASSPGTGSYGYTF. The CDR3, as DNA: TGTGCCAGCAGTCCTGGGACAGGGAGCTATGGCTACACCTTC.

The chain joins TRBV6-1 to TRBJ1-4, with TRBD1 as a possible D gene (6 bases). V was cut by 6 bases and J by 9 bases, with 17 bases left in between. The CDR3 loop spans 14 amino acids. Germline lookup yields CDR1 MNHNS and CDR2 SASEGT. DNA of the CDR3: TGTGCCAGCAGCGGCCCGGGACAACACCAAAAACTGTTTTTT. The encoded protein is CASSGPGQHQKLFF.

V gene TRBV7-9 combines with J gene TRBJ2-7, with 10 bases matching TRBD1. Losses at the gene ends were 2 bases for V and 2 bases for J; bases not matched to a gene: 6. Looked up from germline, CDR1 is SEHNR and CDR2 is FQNEAQ (reference sequence). The CDR3 contains 16 residues. The CDR3 coding sequence is TGTGCCAGCAGCTTACGACCAGGACAGGGGGCCTACGAGCAGTACTTC. This gives the protein CASSLRPGQGAYEQYF.

The chain's CDR3 is CASSLPGTGTEKLFF. The CDR3, as DNA: TGTGCCAGCAGCCTCCCCGGGACAGGGACGGAAAAACTGTTTTTT. This rearrangement joins TRBV7-9 to TRBJ1-4; 9 bases are shared with TRBD1. Trimming cost V 5 bases and J 8 bases; bases outside gene matches: 9. CDR3 size: 15 residues. Germline CDR1 reads SEHNR; CDR2 reads FQNEAQ (reference sequence).

The CDR3 sequence: CASRRNRGLDSNYGYTF. CDR3 in DNA: TGTGCCAGCAGGAGAAACAGGGGGCTCGATTCTAACTATGGCTACACCTTC. The genes are TRBV27 and TRBJ1-2, with 9 bases identical to TRBD1. J gave up 0 bases and V 6 bases, and 11 bases lay outside the gene matches. Germline V lookup: CDR1 MNHEY, CDR2 SMNVEV (reference sequence). The CDR3 sequence is 17 residues long.

The chain is built from TRBV7-8 and TRBJ1-5; D is unresolved. Germline V gene data show CDR1 as SGHVS and CDR2 as FQNEAQ. Trimming shortened V by 2 bases and J by 5 bases, and 13 bases separated the two germline ends. The CDR3 has 15 amino acids. The DNA of the CDR3 is TGTGCCAGCAGCTTACTTCCAGGTTCGGATCAGCCCCAGCATTTT. Encoded protein: CASSLLPGSDQPQHF.

The chain recombines TRBV19 with TRBJ1-1; a weak D match, TRBD1 (5 bases). Trimming took off 3 bases at V and 1 base at J, with 15 bases between the two ends. The CDR3 length is 16 residues. Germline CDR1 LNHDA, CDR2 SQIVND (reference sequence). The CDR3 region has the DNA TGTGCCAGTAGTATCCGCCGACCAGGGCGGAACACTGAAGCTTTCTTT. Translated: CASSIRRPGRNTEAFF.

V is TRBV6-6 and J is TRBJ1-4; TRBD1 might be the D (6 bases). Germline lookup yields CDR1 MNHNY and CDR2 SVGAGI (reference sequence). The CDR3 is 14 residues long. Trimming removed 6 bases at V and 7 bases at J, with 15 bases between. CDR3 residues: CASRPQGNGEKLFF. The CDR3 DNA reads TGTGCCAGCAGACCACAGGGAAACGGTGAAAAACTGTTTTTT.

This clone has a single count. The chain has TRBV27 and TRBJ2-7; tentatively, D is TRBD2 (5 bases). V lost 6 bases and J 4 bases, leaving 7 bases between the germline ends. The CDR3 runs 11 residues. CDR1 is MNHEY, CDR2 SMNVEV, per germline (reference sequence). CDR3 DNA: TGTGCCAGCAGCCCGGGGTACGAGCAGTACTTC. Protein sequence: CASSPGYEQYF.

The rearrangement uses TRBV9 and TRBJ1-5; 8 positions agree with TRBD1. This CDR3 comprises 13 residues. V dropped 4 bases and J dropped 5; count of bases not matched to a gene: 2. Per germline, CDR1 SGDLS and CDR2 YYNGEE. The CDR3 sequence is CASSRDRYQPQHF. CDR3 bases: TGTGCCAGCAGCCGGGACAGGTATCAGCCCCAGCATTTT. The full variable domain, with the rest looked up from reference TRBV9 and TRBJ1-5, is DSGVTQTPKHLITATGQRVTLRCSPRSGDLSVYWYQQSLDQGLQFLIQYYNGEERAKGNILERFSAQQFPDLHSELNLSSLELGDSALYFCASSRDRYQPQHFGDGTRLSIL.

This clone was detected once. The chain is built from TRBV5-1 and TRBJ2-5; 8 positions match TRBD2. The CDR3 extends over 15 amino acids. Germline-derived CDR1 and CDR2 are SGHRS and YFSETQ. V trimming: 1 base; J trimming: 3 bases; junction bases outside the gene matches: 5. The DNA of the CDR3 is TGCGCCAGCAGCTTGAGCAGCGGGAGTGAAGAGACCCAGTACTTC. Translating gives CASSLSSGSEETQYF.

The gene calls are TRBV18 and TRBJ2-3; 9 bases are a match to TRBD2. The CDR3 is 16 residues long. The germline V gene encodes CDR1 KGHSH and CDR2 LQKENI. V lost 3 bases to trimming and J lost 4 bases; unmatched junction nucleotides: 8. The CDR3 region has the DNA TGTGCCAGCTCACCTCAGATAGCGGGAGTATCAGATACGCAGTATTTT. It yields the protein CASSPQIAGVSDTQYF. Supplemented by reference TRBV18 and TRBJ2-3, the full variable domain reads NAGVMQNPRHLVRRRGQEARLRCSPMKGHSHVYWYRQLPEEGLKFMVYLQKENIIDESGMPKERFSAEFPKEGPSILRIQQVVRGDSAAYFCASSPQIAGVSDTQYFGPGTRLTVL.

The V and J genes are TRBV11-2 and TRBJ2-3; 7 nucleotides match TRBD2. Germline V gene lookup returns CDR1 SGHAT and CDR2 FQNNGV. With 1 base clipped from V and 0 bases from J, the junction kept 7 bases outside the gene matches. The CDR3 length is 17 residues. CDR3 sequence (DNA): TGTGCCAGCAGCTTAGGACGGGGGAGGGCTAGCACAGATACGCAGTATTTT. Translation gives CASSLGRGRASTDTQYF. Full variable domain (outside the CDR3, taken from reference TRBV11-2 and TRBJ2-3): EAGVAQSPRYKIIEKRQSVAFWCNPISGHATLYWYQQILGQGPKLLIQFQNNGVVDDSQLPKDRFSAERLKGVDSTLKIQPAKLEDSAVYLCASSLGRGRASTDTQYFGPGTRLTVL.

The chain combines TRBV28 with TRBJ2-1, with D tentatively TRBD2 (7 bases). Trimming left V 6 bases short and J 9 bases short, with 21 bases between. Per the germline V gene, CDR1 is MDHEN and CDR2 is SYDVKM. The CDR3 is made up of 15 amino acids. The CDR3 reads CASREGGDVRSEQFF. CDR3 DNA sequence: TGTGCCAGCAGGGAGGGGGGGGATGTTCGTAGTGAGCAGTTCTTC. Using reference TRBV28 and TRBJ2-1 for the parts outside the CDR3, the full variable domain is DVKVTQSSRYLVKRTGEKVFLECVQDMDHENMFWYRQDPGLGLRLIYFSYDVKMKEKGDIPEGYSVSREKKERFSLILESASTNQTSMYLCASREGGDVRSEQFFGPGTRLTVL.